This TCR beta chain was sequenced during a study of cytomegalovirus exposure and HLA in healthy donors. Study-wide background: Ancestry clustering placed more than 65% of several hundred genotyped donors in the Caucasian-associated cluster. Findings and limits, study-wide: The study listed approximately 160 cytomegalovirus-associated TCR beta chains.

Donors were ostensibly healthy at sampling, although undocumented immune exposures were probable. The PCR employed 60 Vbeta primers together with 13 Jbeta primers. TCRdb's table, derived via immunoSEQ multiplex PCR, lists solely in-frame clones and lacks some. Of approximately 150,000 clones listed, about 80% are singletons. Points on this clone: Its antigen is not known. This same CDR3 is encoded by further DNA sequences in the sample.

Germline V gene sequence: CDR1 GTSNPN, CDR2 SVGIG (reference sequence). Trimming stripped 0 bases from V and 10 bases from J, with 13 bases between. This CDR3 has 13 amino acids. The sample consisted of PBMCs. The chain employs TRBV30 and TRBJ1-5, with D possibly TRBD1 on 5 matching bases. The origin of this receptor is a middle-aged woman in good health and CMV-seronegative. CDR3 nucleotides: TGTGCCTGGAGTGTAACCGAGCAGGGCCCCCAGCATTTT. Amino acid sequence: CAWSVTEQGPQHF.